The clone carrying this TCR beta chain came up once. Its specificity is not known. The data derive from a study of T-cell reconstitution after alpha-beta-depleted transplantation in children. A TCRbeta library incorporating unique molecular identifiers was prepared. TCRdb re-called the PCR reads through MiXCR, storing one row per CDR3 protein. This table has roughly 420,000 distinct CDR3 sequences, around 16% appearing once. Points from the study as a whole: T-cell numbers and diversity one year post-transplant derived largely from freshly generated T cells. Certain patients had high TCRbeta diversity at day 60, and it came from recipient T cells and thymic progenitors that survived.

The specimen comprised PBMCs, mostly from graft donor cells, sampled 360 days after TCRalphabeta/CD19-depleted stem cell transplant. This clonotype originated in a boy under three years old who had a stem cell transplant for Wiskott-Aldrich syndrome, so the T cells may come from the graft donor.

CDR3 amino acids: CASSAPGLGSHEQYF. The DNA for the CDR3 is TGTGCCAGCAGCGCGCCGGGACTAGGAAGTCACGAGCAGTACTTC. The chain links TRBV7-2 to TRBJ2-7; 8 bases align to TRBD2. CDR3 length: 15 amino acids. Unmatched junction bases numbered 11, after V lost 5 bases and J lost 5 bases. Looked up from germline, CDR1 is SGHTA and CDR2 is FQGNSA.